The 21 T cell receptor beta chains given below trace back to one sample, sequenced in a study of T cells in Graves' hyperthyroidism and ophthalmopathy. Amplification targeted TCR beta CDR3 regions from RNA transcripts. With the HTBI primer set, the TCR CDR3 went through a first round of RT-PCR. TCRdb re-analysed the multiplex PCR reads in MiXCR, keeping a single row per CDR3 protein. The sample carries about 350,000 distinct CDR3 sequences, about 16% recorded once. The source material was blood. The receptors come from a woman in her sixties or seventies with Graves' ophthalmopathy.

Ten or more counts support this clonotype. The chain joins TRBV20-1 to TRBJ2-5; D is unresolved. Germline V lookup: CDR1 DFQATT, CDR2 SNEGSKA (reference sequence). The CDR3 length is 14 residues. With 6 bases removed from V and 5 bases from J, the gap between germline ends came to 19 bases. The CDR3 DNA is TGCAGTGCGGAGAGTGGACGGGTGAGGGAGACCCAGTACTTC. Amino acid sequence: CSAESGRVRETQYF.

At least ten counts were recorded for this clonotype. The genes are TRBV6-5 and TRBJ2-5, with TRBD2 matching 9 bases. The CDR3 totals 15 residues. The V gene end was trimmed by 3 bases and the J gene end by 3 bases; junction bases not matched to a gene: 5. Germline V gene data show CDR1 as MNHEY and CDR2 as SVGAGI. CDR3 in DNA: TGTGCCAGCAGTTATCGAGCGGGAGGTGAAGAGACCCAGTACTTC. It codes for CASSYRAGGEETQYF.

This clonotype was seen many times. The rearrangement uses TRBV7-2 and TRBJ1-5; D is undetermined. Germline V gives CDR1 SGHTA, CDR2 FQGNSA. This CDR3 region has 14 residues. Trimming removed 1 base from V and 3 bases from J, with 7 bases in between. The CDR3 DNA is TGTGCCAGCAGCTTAGATTACCCCAATCAGCCCCAGCATTTT. Translating it yields CASSLDYPNQPQHF.

This clonotype has a count of ten or more. The gene calls are TRBV12-3 or TRBV12-4 and TRBJ2-1; the D gene is possibly TRBD2 (6 bases). CDR3 length equals 14 residues. The ends were cut back, 7 bases at V and 4 bases at J, with 14 bases in the middle. CDR3 nucleotides: TGTGCCAGCACCCCGACTAGTTCATACAATGAGCAGTTCTTC. The encoded protein is CASTPTSSYNEQFF.

The sample holds many counts of this clonotype. This rearrangement joins TRBV6-1 to TRBJ1-2; D ambiguous. This CDR3 is built from 14 residues. The germline CDR1 and CDR2 sequences are MNHNS and SASEGT. V dropped 2 bases and J dropped 3 bases, with 10 bases sitting between them. The CDR3 reads CASSESWADYGYTF. CDR3 sequence (DNA): TGTGCCAGCAGTGAAAGTTGGGCAGACTATGGCTACACCTTC.

This clonotype was recorded many times. The rearrangement links TRBV7-8 to TRBJ2-7; the D gene is possibly TRBD2 (5 bases). Germline CDR1 SGHVS, CDR2 FQNEAQ. The CDR3 contains 15 residues. V dropped 2 bases and J dropped 0 bases, with 11 bases sitting between them. The CDR3, as DNA: TGTGCCAGCAGCTTACAGCGGCAGCCCTCCTACGAGCAGTACTTC. As protein: CASSLQRQPSYEQYF.

The genes are TRBV11-2 and TRBJ1-1, with 8 bases aligning to TRBD1. J was trimmed by 8 bases and V by 4 bases; bases with no gene match: 15. The CDR3 consists of 16 residues. Germline V gives CDR1 SGHAT, CDR2 FQNNGV. The CDR3: CASSSTGGQETQEAFF. CDR3 coding DNA: TGTGCCAGCAGCTCCACAGGGGGTCAAGAGACCCAAGAAGCTTTCTTT.

The gene calls are TRBV20-1 and TRBJ2-1; D is perhaps TRBD2 (6 bases). V lost 6 bases, J lost 3 bases, and 15 bases lay in between. The germline CDR1 and CDR2 sequences are DFQATT and SNEGSKA (reference sequence). The CDR3 spans 14 residues. The CDR3 DNA is TGCAGTGCAAGTCCAGCGGGTAACTACAATGAGCAGTTCTTC. This gives the protein CSASPAGNYNEQFF.

This clonotype was seen at least ten times. V and J are TRBV6-1 and TRBJ2-5; D may correspond to TRBD1 or TRBD2 (5 bases each). V was cut by 5 bases and J by 5 bases, with 18 bases left in between. CDR3 length equals 15 residues. CDR1 is MNHNS and CDR2 is SASEGT in the germline V gene. This CDR3 reads CASSRGTGSMETQYF. CDR3 nucleotide sequence: TGTGCCAGCAGTAGGGGAACTGGGAGTATGGAGACCCAGTACTTC.

This clonotype was observed at least ten times. The chain recombines TRBV7-9 with TRBJ2-5, with 8 bases lining up with TRBD2. V lost 5 bases and J lost 0; bases outside the gene matches: 8. CDR1 and CDR2 (germline): SEHNR, FQNEAQ (reference sequence). The CDR3 is 16 amino acids. The CDR3 DNA is TGTGCCAGCAGCCCCCGGGGGGGACCGTACCAAGAGACCCAGTACTTC. Translating gives CASSPRGGPYQETQYF.

This clonotype has ten or more counts. This chain joins TRBV4-1 and TRBJ2-5; D possibly corresponds to TRBD1 (6 bases). V was trimmed by 0 bases and J by 4 bases, leaving 18 bases between them. In germline, CDR1 is MGHRA, CDR2 YSYEKL. CDR3 length: 17 amino acids. The DNA of the CDR3 is TGCGCCAGCAGCCAAGACCCAACAGGGTCCCTCCGAGAGACCCAGTACTTC. This gives the protein CASSQDPTGSLRETQYF.

Ten or more counts support this clonotype. The V gene is TRBV20-1, the J gene TRBJ2-7; 8 bases are a match to TRBD1. The CDR3 has 15 residues. Per germline, CDR1 DFQATT and CDR2 SNEGSKA (reference sequence). Trimming at V came to 0 bases and at J to 2 bases, leaving 6 bases not matched to a gene. The CDR3 region is CSARDWDRRTYEQYF. CDR3 sequence (DNA): TGCAGTGCTAGAGATTGGGACAGGCGAACCTACGAGCAGTACTTC.

In its sample, this clonotype was seen many times. This chain joins TRBV28 and TRBJ1-1; possibly TRBD1 for D (5 bases). From germline, CDR1 is MDHEN and CDR2 SYDVKM. The CDR3 totals 15 residues. Trimming took off 6 bases at V and 1 base at J, with 15 bases between the two ends. The DNA of the CDR3 is TGTGCCAGCAGGTTTTTCGGGACGGCGAACACTGAAGCTTTCTTT. It is translated as CASRFFGTANTEAFF.

This clonotype came up many times. V gene TRBV7-3 combines with J gene TRBJ2-2; 11 positions agree with TRBD2. The CDR3 is 17 amino acids. CDR1 SGHTA and CDR2 FQGTGA come from the germline V gene. V lost 5 bases to trimming and J lost 2 bases; unmatched junction nucleotides: 7. The CDR3 is CASSARGTSGNTGELFF. The CDR3, as DNA: TGTGCCAGCAGCGCCCGGGGGACTAGCGGAAACACCGGGGAGCTGTTTTTT.

This clonotype was observed a handful of times. The CDR3 region is CASSPGQLGETQYF. The CDR3 DNA is TGCGCCAGCAGCCCTGGACAGCTCGGGGAGACCCAGTACTTC. The genes are TRBV5-1 and TRBJ2-5, with D possibly matching TRBD1 (6 bases). The CDR3 consists of 14 residues. Between the trimmed V and J ends, which lost 4 bases and 5 bases, there was a span of 15 bases. Looked up from germline, CDR1 is SGHRS and CDR2 is YFSETQ. The whole variable domain, remainder taken from reference TRBV5-1 and TRBJ2-5, is KAGVTQTPRYLIKTRGQQVTLSCSPISGHRSVSWYQQTPGQGLQFLFEYFSETQRNKGNFPGRFSGRQFSNSRSEMNVSTLELGDSALYLCASSPGQLGETQYFGPGTRLLVL.

The genes are TRBV6-1 and TRBJ2-1; tentatively, D is TRBD2 (6 bases). Germline V gene lookup returns CDR1 MNHNS and CDR2 SASEGT. V lost 6 bases and J 7 bases, leaving 16 bases between the germline ends. The CDR3 spans 14 residues. CDR3 DNA: TGTGCCAGCAGGCCGGGGCCCGGAGGGAATGAGCAGTTCTTC. Its translation is CASRPGPGGNEQFF.

The table lists this clonotype with a few counts. V and J are TRBV12-3 or TRBV12-4 and TRBJ2-1; the D gene is possibly TRBD2 (5 bases). V was cut by 7 bases and J by 0 bases, with 16 bases left in between. The CDR3 length is 16 residues. As DNA, the CDR3 is TGTGCCAGCACCTCTGGAGGCTGGAGCTCCTACAATGAGCAGTTCTTC. It codes for CASTSGGWSSYNEQFF.

In this sample, this clonotype turned up a few times. The J gene is TRBJ2-1, the V gene TRBV18, with D unclear. CDR3 length: 12 residues. Trimming pared 3 bases from V and 12 bases from J, leaving 12 bases between. CDR1 and CDR2 from the germline V gene are KGHSH and LQKENI. The CDR3, as DNA: TGTGCCAGCTCACCCCAGCTGGGTGGGCAGTTCTTC. Protein product: CASSPQLGGQFF.

The table lists this clonotype with many counts. The chain is built from TRBV18 and TRBJ2-7; no clear D. The length of the CDR3 is 14 residues. V shed 3 bases and J shed 6 bases, with 15 bases lying between them. The germline CDR1 and CDR2 sequences are KGHSH and LQKENI. The CDR3 DNA is TGTGCCAGCTCACCGGACCGAAGTCTGGCCGAGCAGTACTTC. Protein sequence: CASSPDRSLAEQYF. Combining the CDR3 with reference TRBV18 and TRBJ2-7 gives the whole variable domain NAGVMQNPRHLVRRRGQEARLRCSPMKGHSHVYWYRQLPEEGLKFMVYLQKENIIDESGMPKERFSAEFPKEGPSILRIQQVVRGDSAAYFCASSPDRSLAEQYFGPGTRLTVT.

The V and J genes are TRBV7-8 and TRBJ2-7, with TRBD2 identical over 13 bases. Per the germline V gene, CDR1 is SGHVS and CDR2 is FQNEAQ. V dropped 5 bases and J dropped 5; count of bases not matched to a gene: 6. The CDR3 spans 15 residues. Written as DNA, the CDR3 is TGTGCCAGCAGCCGGACTAGCGGGAGTTGGGACGAGCAGTACTTC. This gives the protein CASSRTSGSWDEQYF.

The V and J genes are TRBV20-1 and TRBJ2-2; 11 nucleotides align to TRBD2. Germline V CDR1 and CDR2: DFQATT, SNEGSKA (reference sequence). The J segment lost 5 bases and the V segment lost 3 bases, leaving 2 bases of the junction unmatched. This CDR3 contains 14 residues. CDR3 nucleotide sequence: TGCAGTGCTAGTGCTAGCGGGAGGACCGGGGAGCTGTTTTTT. It is translated as CSASASGRTGELFF.